Listed here are 22 T cell receptor beta chains from one sample, sequenced in a study of blood T cell repertoires in COVID-19. Repertoires were generated with immunoSEQ multiplex PCR, while TCRdb's copy carries only in-frame clones and drops some. The sample comprises over 150,000 clones, around 80% of which are singletons, and around 8.1% rests with the top ten. Sequencing used peripheral blood. The receptors were sampled from a man aged 60 to 75 with acute or convalescent COVID-19.

The chain combines TRBV6-5 with TRBJ2-7; D remains ambiguous. The germline gives CDR1 MNHEY, CDR2 SVGAGI. This CDR3 contains 14 residues. The V gene lost 4 bases and the J gene lost 5 bases, with 15 bases spanning the gap. CDR3 in amino acids: CASSWVTSADEQYF. Here the CDR3 DNA reads TGTGCCAGCAGTTGGGTAACGTCGGCGGACGAGCAGTACTTC.

The gene calls are TRBV28 and TRBJ2-7, with a tentative D call TRBD1 (6 bases). The CDR3 extends over 20 amino acids. Germline loops: CDR1 MDHEN, CDR2 SYDVKM. V was pared by 3 bases and J by 3 bases, with 30 bases between. CDR3 region: CASSFEVRSGENLPNYEQYF. The CDR3, as DNA: TGTGCCAGCAGTTTTGAGGTTAGGTCAGGGGAGAATCTCCCTAACTACGAGCAGTACTTC.

The V and J genes are TRBV5-1 and TRBJ2-7, with TRBD2 matching over 13 bases. Germline lookup yields CDR1 SGHRS and CDR2 YFSETQ. The CDR3 sequence is 16 residues long. With V trimmed by 3 bases and J by 1 base, 4 bases remained unmatched. The CDR3 protein is CASSSPGLAGSYEQYF. In DNA form, the CDR3 reads TGCGCCAGCAGCTCTCCGGGACTAGCGGGATCCTACGAGCAGTACTTC.

V gene TRBV11-3 combines with J gene TRBJ2-7, with 10 bases fitting TRBD2. The CDR3 totals 15 residues. Germline CDR1 and CDR2: SGHNT and YENEEA. The V segment lost 4 bases and the J segment 1 base; nucleotides outside the gene matches: 4. The CDR3 region has the DNA TGTGCCAGCAGCTCTAGCGGGGGCCCTTCCTACGAGCAGTACTTC. This gives the protein CASSSSGGPSYEQYF.

This clone was found once. The chain links TRBV2 to TRBJ1-2; 7 nucleotides line up with TRBD1. CDR1 is SNHLY and CDR2 is FYNNEI in the germline V gene. The ends lost 6 bases at V and 8 bases at J; junction bases unmatched: 12. The CDR3 totals 14 residues. As DNA, the CDR3 is TGTGCCAGCAGCTCTTTGACAGGGACATACGGCTACACCTTC. As protein: CASSSLTGTYGYTF.

CDR3 residues: CASKGQGNTEAFF. The CDR3 nucleotides are TGCGCCAGCAAAGGACAGGGGAACACTGAAGCTTTCTTT. This chain links TRBV10-2 with TRBJ1-1; 8 bases line up with TRBD1. Per germline, CDR1 WSHSY and CDR2 SAAADI. The CDR3 totals 13 residues. V lost 7 bases to trimming and J lost 1 base; unmatched junction nucleotides: 2.

The chain links TRBV4-1 to TRBJ2-7, with unresolved D. CDR3 size: 14 residues. V was trimmed by 6 bases and J by 6 bases, leaving 18 bases between them. Germline CDR1 is MGHRA and CDR2 is YSYEKL. The CDR3 spells CASSPRQHAIEQYF. CDR3 DNA: TGCGCCAGCAGTCCGCGGCAACACGCGATCGAGCAGTACTTC.

The V call is TRBV29-1, the J call TRBJ1-1; D is undetermined. V was shortened by 4 bases and J by 1 base, with 10 bases between the two germline ends. Germline V gene data show CDR1 as SQVTM and CDR2 as ANQGSEA. This CDR3 contains 13 residues. The CDR3 sequence: CSVAPPGNTEAFF. The CDR3 DNA reads TGCAGCGTTGCCCCCCCAGGGAACACTGAAGCTTTCTTT.

This clone was seen only a few times. The rearrangement links TRBV12-3 or TRBV12-4 to TRBJ2-7; maybe TRBD1 (6 bases). The length of the CDR3 is 10 residues. Trimming left V 6 bases short and J 7 bases short, with 7 bases between. The DNA of the CDR3 is TGTGCCAGCAGGGGGACAGAGCAGTACTTC. Translation: CASRGTEQYF.

The CDR3 is CASSDEGFQPQHF. The CDR3, as DNA: TGTGCCAGCAGTGACGAGGGATTCCAGCCCCAGCATTTT. The chain couples TRBV2 to TRBJ1-5; D is uncertain. The CDR3 is made up of 13 amino acids. With 3 bases removed from V and 7 bases from J, the gap between germline ends came to 10 bases. Germline-derived CDR1 and CDR2 are SNHLY and FYNNEI.

This clone has at least ten counts. The chain couples TRBV9 to TRBJ1-2; TRBD1 matches 11 bases. The CDR3 loop spans 15 amino acids. Germline V gene data show CDR1 as SGDLS and CDR2 as YYNGEE. Germline trimming cut 4 bases from V and 4 bases from J; bases unmatched to any gene: 6. The CDR3 nucleotides are TGTGCCAGCAGCCCGGGACAGGGGGTCAGCTATGGCTACACCTTC. Protein product: CASSPGQGVSYGYTF.

The CDR3 coding sequence is TGTGCCAGCTCACCGCCGACAGCGATGAACACTGAAGCTTTCTTT. This codes for CASSPPTAMNTEAFF. The chain recombines TRBV18 with TRBJ1-1; weak D call: TRBD1 (5 bases). Per germline, CDR1 KGHSH and CDR2 LQKENI. Trimming left V 3 bases short and J 0 bases short, with 11 bases between. There are 15 residues in the CDR3.

The chain has TRBV6-1 and TRBJ1-4, with D tentatively TRBD1 (6 bases). The germline CDR1 and CDR2 sequences are MNHNS and SASEGT. The ends were cut back, 0 bases at V and 7 bases at J, with 15 bases in the middle. This CDR3 region has 16 residues. CDR3 coding DNA: TGTGCCAGCAGTGAAGCGTATCCAGGGGCGCGTGAAAAACTGTTTTTT. Translated, it gives CASSEAYPGAREKLFF.

This rearrangement joins TRBV21-1 to TRBJ1-1. TRBV21-1 is a pseudogene segment. This CDR3 is 16 amino acids long. The CDR3 DNA follows: TGTGCCAGCAGCAAAGAGGAGGGGCTCAAGGACACTGAAGCTTTCTTT. Translating gives CASSKEEGLKDTEAFF.

The chain uses TRBV30 and TRBJ1-6; 7 bases fit TRBD1. Germline values: CDR1 GTSNPN, CDR2 SVGIG (reference sequence). V shed 1 base and J 6 bases; nucleotides not matched to a gene: 3. This CDR3 has 14 amino acids. The CDR3 DNA reads TGTGCCTGGAGTGACAGGGGTTTTAATTCACCCCTCCACTTT. This codes for CAWSDRGFNSPLHF.

The chain is built from TRBV6-4 and TRBJ1-6; the match to TRBD1 covers 7 bases. Trimming at V came to 7 bases and at J to 7 bases, leaving 7 bases not matched to a gene. The CDR3 contains 14 residues. Germline V CDR1 and CDR2: MRHNA, SNTAGT. DNA of the CDR3: TGTGCCAGCAAGGCCGGGACAGAAAATTCACCCCTCCACTTT. This codes for CASKAGTENSPLHF.

DNA of the CDR3: TGCGCCAGCAGCCAAGTGTTAGGCACAGATACGCAGTATTTT. Translated: CASSQVLGTDTQYF. This chain links TRBV4-3 with TRBJ2-3; no firm D call. Germline-derived CDR1 and CDR2 are LGHNA and YSLEER. Trimming shortened V by 1 base and J by 1 base, and 6 bases separated the two germline ends. This CDR3 has 14 residues.

The chain joins TRBV27 to TRBJ2-7; 9 bases fit TRBD1. J gave up 0 bases and V 6 bases, and 6 bases lay outside the gene matches. This CDR3 comprises 15 residues. Germline V lookup: CDR1 MNHEY, CDR2 SMNVEV (reference sequence). CDR3 coding DNA: TGTGCCAGCAGCCCCAGGACAGGGGCCTCCTACGAGCAGTACTTC. This sequence encodes CASSPRTGASYEQYF.

This clone has just one count. The chain has TRBV14 and TRBJ1-2; D unclear. Germline loops: CDR1 SGHDN, CDR2 FVKESK. The germline V and J ends were trimmed by 4 bases and 4 bases, with 16 bases remaining between them. This CDR3 has 15 amino acids. CDR3 protein: CASSPVGGIGYGYTF. CDR3 nucleotide sequence: TGTGCCAGCAGCCCGGTAGGAGGGATTGGCTATGGCTACACCTTC.

This clone has just a few counts. The rearrangement links TRBV4-1 to TRBJ1-2; tentative D call: TRBD1 (5 bases). The CDR3 loop spans 15 amino acids. The germline V gene encodes CDR1 MGHRA and CDR2 YSYEKL. Deletions cut 0 bases from V and 8 bases from J, with 16 bases between. CDR3 coding DNA: TGCGCCAGCAGCCAAGATAGTGTGACAGCCCTGGGCTACACCTTC. Protein product: CASSQDSVTALGYTF.

This chain uses TRBV6-5 with TRBJ2-7, with 8 positions matching TRBD2. CDR1 MNHEY and CDR2 SVGAGI come from the germline V gene. The CDR3 sequence is 15 residues long. With V trimmed by 5 bases and J by 0 bases, 6 bases remained unmatched. The DNA for the CDR3 is TGTGCCAGCAGTAGAGCGGGGGCGAGCTCCTACGAGCAGTACTTC. It encodes CASSRAGASSYEQYF.

V and J are TRBV10-1 and TRBJ2-2, with D maybe TRBD1 (5 bases). Per the germline V gene, CDR1 is WNHNN and CDR2 is SYGVQD (reference sequence). V was clipped by 5 bases and J by 0 bases, with 10 bases between them. The CDR3 has 15 residues. The CDR3 DNA reads TGCGCCAGCAGTCGAGACAGCGCGAACACCGGGGAGCTGTTTTTT. Translating gives CASSRDSANTGELFF.